This T cell receptor (beta chain) was observed in a study of blood T cell repertoires in COVID-19. With V trimmed by 6 bases and J by 6 bases, 9 bases remained unmatched. The V gene's germline CDR1 is SNHLY and CDR2 FYNNEI. The CDR3 runs to 14 residues. The data were produced by immunoSEQ multiplex PCR, yet TCRdb's version contains in-frame clones alone and is incomplete. The sample has approximately 240,000 clones; approximately 79% are singletons. This chain connects TRBV2 to TRBJ2-5; 8 positions match TRBD1. What was sequenced was peripheral blood. The clonotype comes from a woman over 75 with active or convalescent COVID-19. The CDR3 is CASRPRDRWKTQYF. As DNA, the CDR3 is TGTGCCAGCAGACCCCGGGACAGGTGGAAGACCCAGTACTTC.